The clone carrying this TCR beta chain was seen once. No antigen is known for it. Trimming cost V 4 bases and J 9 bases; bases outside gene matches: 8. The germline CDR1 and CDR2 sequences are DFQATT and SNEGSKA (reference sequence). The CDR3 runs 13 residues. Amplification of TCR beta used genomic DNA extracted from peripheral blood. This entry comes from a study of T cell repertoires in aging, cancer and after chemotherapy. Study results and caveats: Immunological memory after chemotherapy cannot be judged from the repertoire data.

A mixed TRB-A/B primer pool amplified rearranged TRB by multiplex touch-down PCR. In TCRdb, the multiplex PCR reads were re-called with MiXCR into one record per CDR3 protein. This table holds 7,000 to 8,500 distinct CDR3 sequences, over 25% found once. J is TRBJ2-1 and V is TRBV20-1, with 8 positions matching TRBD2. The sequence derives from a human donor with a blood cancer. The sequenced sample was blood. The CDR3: CSANSGDVGEQFF. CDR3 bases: TGCAGTGCTAATAGCGGGGACGTGGGTGAGCAGTTCTTC.